Following are 10 T cell receptor beta chains from one sample sequenced in a study of cytomegalovirus exposure and HLA in healthy donors. 60 Vbeta and 13 Jbeta primers were used in PCR. Sequencing used immunoSEQ multiplex PCR; TCRdb keeps in-frame clones, though not all of them. Of under 200,000 clones in the sample, roughly 84% are singletons; the top ten hold roughly 6.7%. The source material was PBMCs. The source is a man aged 45-65 years in good health and CMV-seropositive.

This chain links TRBV9 with TRBJ1-6; no definite D call. The germline CDR1 and CDR2 sequences are SGDLS and YYNGEE. Trimming removed 4 bases from V and 7 bases from J, with 12 bases in between. This CDR3 has 14 residues. DNA of the CDR3: TGTGCCAGCAGCCCCCAGCGGGAAAATTCACCCCTCCACTTT. Its protein product is CASSPQRENSPLHF.

The V and J genes are TRBV19 and TRBJ1-3; a possible D gene is TRBD1 (6 bases). The CDR3 loop spans 14 amino acids. The germline CDR1 and CDR2 sequences are LNHDA and SQIVND (reference sequence). V gave up 7 bases and J gave up 2 bases, with 12 bases separating them. This CDR3 is CASTTDRTGNTIYF. CDR3 DNA: TGTGCCAGTACCACCGACAGGACTGGAAACACCATATATTTT. Combining the CDR3 with reference TRBV19 and TRBJ1-3 gives the whole variable domain DGGITQSPKYLFRKEGQNVTLSCEQNLNHDAMYWYRQDPGQGLRLIYYSQIVNDFQKGDIAEGYSVSREKKESFPLTVTSAQKNPTAFYLCASTTDRTGNTIYFGEGSWLTVV.

The chain carries TRBV6-5 and TRBJ1-5, with a tentative D call TRBD1 (6 bases). The CDR3 sequence is 15 residues long. CDR1 and CDR2 from the germline V gene are MNHEY and SVGAGI. Trimming took 6 bases from V and 3 from J, leaving 15 bases between them. CDR3 nucleotide sequence: TGTGCCAGCAGATTAGACGCGGGGGCCAATCAGCCCCAGCATTTT. Protein product: CASRLDAGANQPQHF.

J is TRBJ2-3 and V is TRBV27, with TRBD2 matching over 13 bases. Germline loops: CDR1 MNHEY, CDR2 SMNVEV (reference sequence). V lost 5 bases and J lost 1; bases outside the gene matches: 6. The CDR3 loop spans 17 amino acids. The CDR3 is CASSRGTSGTGTDTQYF. CDR3 sequence (DNA): TGTGCCAGCAGTCGAGGGACTAGCGGGACCGGCACAGATACGCAGTATTTT.

This clone showed up just once. The chain has TRBV6-6 and TRBJ2-1, with D possibly matching TRBD1 (5 bases). CDR1 and CDR2 (germline): MNHNY, SVGAGI (reference sequence). This CDR3 region has 13 residues. V was cut by 7 bases and J by 4 bases, with 11 bases left in between. CDR3 amino acids: CASTQDTYNEQFF. In nucleotides, the CDR3 is TGTGCCAGCACCCAGGACACGTACAATGAGCAGTTCTTC.

This clone came up once. This chain connects TRBV7-9 to TRBJ1-2; TRBD1 agrees at 8 bases. The CDR3 is 16 residues long. J lost 0 bases, V lost 1 base, and 4 bases had no gene match. Germline V CDR1 and CDR2: SEHNR, FQNEAQ (reference sequence). CDR3 residues: CASSLGTGQANYGYTF. In nucleotides, the CDR3 is TGTGCCAGCAGCTTAGGGACAGGGCAAGCTAACTATGGCTACACCTTC.

The CDR3 region has the DNA TGTGCCAGCAGTCCAGACAGGGGAGGAAATACGCAGTATTTT. Translating it yields CASSPDRGGNTQYF. This sequence joins TRBV28 and TRBJ2-3; 8 bases fit TRBD1. The ends lost 5 bases at V and 7 bases at J; junction bases unmatched: 8. This CDR3 has 14 amino acids. From germline, CDR1 is MDHEN and CDR2 SYDVKM.

V usage is TRBV5-1 and J usage is TRBJ1-5; 8 bases are shared with TRBD1. J was trimmed by 5 bases and V by 4 bases; bases with no gene match: 5. Germline CDR1 reads SGHRS; CDR2 reads YFSETQ. The CDR3 is 14 residues long. The CDR3 loop reads CASSRTGIDQPQHF. CDR3 nucleotide sequence: TGCGCCAGCAGCCGGACAGGGATAGATCAGCCCCAGCATTTT. Looking up the rest from reference TRBV5-1 and TRBJ1-5 gives the full variable domain: KAGVTQTPRYLIKTRGQQVTLSCSPISGHRSVSWYQQTPGQGLQFLFEYFSETQRNKGNFPGRFSGRQFSNSRSEMNVSTLELGDSALYLCASSRTGIDQPQHFGDGTRLSIL.

This chain uses TRBV15 with TRBJ1-1, with TRBD1 as a possible D gene (6 bases). Trimming took 0 bases from V and 2 from J, leaving 10 bases between them. The CDR3 is 15 residues long. CDR1 and CDR2 (germline): LNHNV, YYDKDF (reference sequence). Here the CDR3 reads CATSRDDRLNTEAFF. The DNA for the CDR3 is TGTGCCACCAGCAGAGATGACAGGCTCAACACTGAAGCTTTCTTT.

The CDR3 region is CASSTIGDRVTYEQYF. DNA of the CDR3: TGTGCCAGCAGCACTATAGGGGACAGGGTAACCTACGAGCAGTACTTC. This chain connects TRBV2 to TRBJ2-7; 9 bases match TRBD1. Germline V lookup: CDR1 SNHLY, CDR2 FYNNEI. The V gene end was trimmed by 6 bases and the J gene end by 2 bases; junction bases not matched to a gene: 11. The CDR3 contains 16 residues.